The 9 T cell receptor beta chains below come from one sample, sequenced in a study of vaccination and CD4 T cells after COVID-19. Antigen specificity for these receptors is unknown. Regarding treatment: approximately 9-day PBMC culture with coronavirus spike peptide pools or control peptides (ViraFEST assay). Cultured CD4+ T cell DNA underwent sequencing with the Oncomine TCR Beta short-read assay. TCRdb independently ran MiXCR on the PCR reads; one entry per CDR3 protein. The table shows 15,000 to 20,000 distinct CDR3 sequences, with about 50% occurring only once. The sample was CD4+ T cells from blood, cultured in vitro, taken after SARS-CoV-2 vaccination. These receptor sequences come from a human donor who had recovered from COVID-19.

There are a few counts of this clonotype. This rearrangement joins TRBV2 to TRBJ2-5, with 10 bases lining up with TRBD2. After removal of 6 bases from V and 5 bases from J, the junction contained 9 bases not matched to a gene. CDR1 is SNHLY, CDR2 FYNNEI, per germline. CDR3 length equals 15 residues. Here the CDR3 DNA reads TGTGCCAGCAGGCGGACTAGCGGCGCGAAGGAGACCCAGTACTTC. Translated: CASRRTSGAKETQYF.

The J gene is TRBJ2-1, the V gene TRBV24-1; D possibly corresponds to TRBD2 (6 bases). Trimming removed 5 bases at V and 7 bases at J, with 14 bases between. Germline CDR1 KGHDR, CDR2 SFDVKD. The CDR3 totals 14 residues. The CDR3 DNA is TGTGCCACCAGTGTCTCGGGAGCCTGGAATGAGCAGTTCTTC. Amino acid sequence: CATSVSGAWNEQFF.

The rearrangement links TRBV20-1 to TRBJ2-5; D remains ambiguous. Looked up from germline, CDR1 is DFQATT and CDR2 is SNEGSKA (reference sequence). V was clipped by 2 bases and J by 1 base, with 11 bases between them. There are 14 residues in the CDR3. CDR3 residues: CSARQSVAQETQYF. The CDR3 DNA reads as TGCAGTGCTAGACAATCCGTGGCCCAAGAGACCCAGTACTTC.

This chain connects TRBV11-2 to TRBJ2-7; no clear D gene. V shed 0 bases and J shed 9 bases, with 15 bases lying between them. CDR1 SGHAT and CDR2 FQNNGV come from the germline V gene. The CDR3 is made up of 14 amino acids. CDR3 nucleotides: TGTGCCAGCAGCTTAGATCCCCGTCTAGACGCGCAGTACTTC. It translates to CASSLDPRLDAQYF.

This clonotype has more than one count but fewer than ten. The chain carries TRBV19 and TRBJ1-5; D unresolved. CDR1 and CDR2 from the germline V gene are LNHDA and SQIVND (reference sequence). Trimming removed 5 bases at V and 6 bases at J, with 14 bases between. This CDR3 has 14 amino acids. CDR3 protein: CASSVRSGPQPQHF. The CDR3 nucleotides read TGTGCCAGTAGTGTCAGATCTGGACCTCAGCCCCAGCATTTT.

The chain is built from TRBV12-3 or TRBV12-4 and TRBJ1-6; 9 bases fit TRBD1. The CDR3 is 14 amino acids. After removal of 4 bases from V and 7 bases from J, the junction contained 2 bases not matched to a gene. The CDR3 nucleotides read TGTGCCAGCAGTTCGGGGACAGGGAATTCACCCCTCCACTTT. Translating gives CASSSGTGNSPLHF.

V usage is TRBV7-2 and J usage is TRBJ1-5; 8 bases map to TRBD1. Germline V gives CDR1 SGHTA, CDR2 FQGNSA. The trim removed 5 bases at V and 9 bases at J, leaving 12 bases unmatched. The CDR3 runs 15 residues. The CDR3 DNA reads as TGTGCCAGCAGCGACAGGGGAGGATCGATTCCGCCCCAGCATTTT. This translates into CASSDRGGSIPPQHF.

This clonotype was found a few times. The chain recombines TRBV6-1 with TRBJ1-5; the D is unclear. This CDR3 comprises 16 residues. Germline-derived CDR1 and CDR2 are MNHNS and SASEGT. V was trimmed by 2 bases and J by 3 bases, leaving 14 bases between them. CDR3 region: CASSEIRRGNNQPQHF. CDR3 nucleotide sequence: TGTGCCAGCAGTGAAATCCGTCGAGGAAACAATCAGCCCCAGCATTTT.

The chain combines TRBV6-5 with TRBJ2-1; maybe TRBD1 (6 bases). This CDR3 spans 14 amino acids. V was pared by 2 bases and J by 7 bases, with 12 bases between. The germline gives CDR1 MNHEY, CDR2 SVGAGI. The CDR3 is CASSYPSGANEQFF. The CDR3 DNA sequence: TGTGCCAGCAGTTACCCTTCAGGGGCGAATGAGCAGTTCTTC.